This T cell receptor (beta chain) was found in a study of CD8+CD57+ T cells in acquired aplastic anemia. Study context: The study obtained an average of about 3.2 ug of DNA from sorted CD4+ and CD8+ cells.

The CDR3 is 16 amino acids. CDR1 KGHDR and CDR2 SFDVKD come from the germline V gene. With V trimmed by 4 bases and J by 5 bases, 9 bases remained unmatched. For this clonotype: Its target is unknown. Since no conserved phenylalanine or tryptophan closes the CDR3, a read error is the likely cause.

Patients included in sequencing had previously demonstrated CD8+CD57+ cell expansion by flow cytometry. Profiling that covered TCR beta VDJ and CDR3 relied on genomic DNA as its template. TCRdb redid the calling of the reads with MiXCR, one entry per CDR3 protein. Altogether 150,000 to 180,000 distinct CDR3 sequences are present, roughly 54% being singletons, with the ten largest covering about 12%. Study-level results: Approximately 28 CD8+ CDR3 sequences were shared between patients and controls.

V and J are TRBV24-1 and TRBJ2-3; 9 bases map to TRBD1. This TCR derives from a human donor with aplastic anemia. Sequenced material: sorted CD4+, CD8+, or CD8+CD57+ T cells (not recorded which) from PBMCs. The CDR3 nucleotides are TGTGCCACCAGTGAGACCGGGACAGGGATTTTAGATACGCAGTATCTT. Translated, it gives CATSETGTGILDTQYL.